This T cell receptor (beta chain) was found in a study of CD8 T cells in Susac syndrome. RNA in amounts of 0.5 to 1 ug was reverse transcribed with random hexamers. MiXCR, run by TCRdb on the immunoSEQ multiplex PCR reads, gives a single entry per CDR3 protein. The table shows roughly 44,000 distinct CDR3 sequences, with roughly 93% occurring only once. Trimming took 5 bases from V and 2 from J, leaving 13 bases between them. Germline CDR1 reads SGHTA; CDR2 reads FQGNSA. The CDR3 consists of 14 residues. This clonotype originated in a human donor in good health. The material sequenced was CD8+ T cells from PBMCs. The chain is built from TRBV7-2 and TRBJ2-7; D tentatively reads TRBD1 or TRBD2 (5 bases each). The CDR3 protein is CASSTPGTAYEQYF. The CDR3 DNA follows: TGTGCCAGCAGCACCCCCGGGACGGCCTACGAGCAGTACTTC.